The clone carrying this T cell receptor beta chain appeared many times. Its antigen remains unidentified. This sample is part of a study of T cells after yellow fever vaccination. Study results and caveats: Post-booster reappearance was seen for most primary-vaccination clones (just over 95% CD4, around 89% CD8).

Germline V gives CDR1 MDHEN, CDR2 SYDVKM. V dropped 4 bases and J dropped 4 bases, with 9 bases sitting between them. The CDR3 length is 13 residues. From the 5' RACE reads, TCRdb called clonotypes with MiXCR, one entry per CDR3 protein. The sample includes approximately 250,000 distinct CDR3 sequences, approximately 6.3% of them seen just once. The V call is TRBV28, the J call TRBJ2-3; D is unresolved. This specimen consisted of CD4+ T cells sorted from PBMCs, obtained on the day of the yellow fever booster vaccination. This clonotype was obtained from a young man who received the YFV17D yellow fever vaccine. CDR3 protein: CASSSPPPDTQYF. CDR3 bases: TGTGCCAGCAGTTCCCCTCCACCAGATACGCAGTATTTT. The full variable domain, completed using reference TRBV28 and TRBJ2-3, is DVKVTQSSRYLVKRTGEKVFLECVQDMDHENMFWYRQDPGLGLRLIYFSYDVKMKEKGDIPEGYSVSREKKERFSLILESASTNQTSMYLCASSSPPPDTQYFGPGTRLTVL.